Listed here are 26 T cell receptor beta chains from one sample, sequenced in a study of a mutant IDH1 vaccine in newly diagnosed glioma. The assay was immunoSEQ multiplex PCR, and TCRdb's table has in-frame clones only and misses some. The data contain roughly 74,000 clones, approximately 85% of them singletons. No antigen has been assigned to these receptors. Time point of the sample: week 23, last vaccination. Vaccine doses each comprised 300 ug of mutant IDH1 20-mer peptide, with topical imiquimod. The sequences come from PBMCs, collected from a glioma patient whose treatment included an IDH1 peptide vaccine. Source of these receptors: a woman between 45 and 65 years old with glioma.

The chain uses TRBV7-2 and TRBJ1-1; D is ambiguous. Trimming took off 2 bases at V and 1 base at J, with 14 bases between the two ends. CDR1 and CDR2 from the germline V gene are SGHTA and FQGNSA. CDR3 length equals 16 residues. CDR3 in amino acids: CASSLRPLGENTEAFF. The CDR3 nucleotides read TGTGCCAGCAGCTTACGCCCTTTGGGAGAGAACACTGAAGCTTTCTTT.

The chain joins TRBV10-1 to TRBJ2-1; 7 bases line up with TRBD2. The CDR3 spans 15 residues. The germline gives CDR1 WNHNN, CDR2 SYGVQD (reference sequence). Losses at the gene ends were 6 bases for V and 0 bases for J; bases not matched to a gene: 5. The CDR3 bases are TGCGCCAGCAGCGCGGGGGAAAGCTCCTACAATGAGCAGTTCTTC. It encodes CASSAGESSYNEQFF.

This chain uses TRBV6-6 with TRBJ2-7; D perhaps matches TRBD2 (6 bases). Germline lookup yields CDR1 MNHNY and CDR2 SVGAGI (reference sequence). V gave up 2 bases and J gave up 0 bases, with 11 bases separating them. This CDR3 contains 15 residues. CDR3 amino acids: CASSYPRGGSYEQYF. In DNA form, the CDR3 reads TGTGCCAGCAGTTACCCTCGGGGAGGCTCCTACGAGCAGTACTTC.

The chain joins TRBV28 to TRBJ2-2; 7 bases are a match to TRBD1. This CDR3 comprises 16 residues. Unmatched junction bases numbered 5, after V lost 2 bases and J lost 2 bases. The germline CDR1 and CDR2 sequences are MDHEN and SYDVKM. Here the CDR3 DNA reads TGTGCCAGCAGTTTAGACTGGGACAGAAACACCGGGGAGCTGTTTTTT. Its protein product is CASSLDWDRNTGELFF.

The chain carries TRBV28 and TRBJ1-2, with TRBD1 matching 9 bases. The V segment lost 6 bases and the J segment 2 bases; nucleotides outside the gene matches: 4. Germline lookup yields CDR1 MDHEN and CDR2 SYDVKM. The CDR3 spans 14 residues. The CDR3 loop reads CASRGDRVNYGYTF. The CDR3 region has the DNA TGTGCCAGCAGGGGGGACAGGGTCAACTATGGCTACACCTTC.

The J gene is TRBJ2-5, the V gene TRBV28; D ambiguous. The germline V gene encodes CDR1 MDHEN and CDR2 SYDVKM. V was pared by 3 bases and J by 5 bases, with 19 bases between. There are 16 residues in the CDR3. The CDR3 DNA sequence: TGTGCCAGCAGTTTCCCTTCCGGACCTAGTTGGGAGACCCAGTACTTC. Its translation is CASSFPSGPSWETQYF. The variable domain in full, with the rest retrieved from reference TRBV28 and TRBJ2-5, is DVKVTQSSRYLVKRTGEKVFLECVQDMDHENMFWYRQDPGLGLRLIYFSYDVKMKEKGDIPEGYSVSREKKERFSLILESASTNQTSMYLCASSFPSGPSWETQYFGPGTRLLVL.

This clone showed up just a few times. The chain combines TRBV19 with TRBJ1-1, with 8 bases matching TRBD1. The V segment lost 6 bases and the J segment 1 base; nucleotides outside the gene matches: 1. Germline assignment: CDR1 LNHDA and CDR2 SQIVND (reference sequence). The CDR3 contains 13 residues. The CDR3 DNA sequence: TGTGCCAGTAGGGGACAGGAGAACACTGAAGCTTTCTTT. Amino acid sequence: CASRGQENTEAFF.

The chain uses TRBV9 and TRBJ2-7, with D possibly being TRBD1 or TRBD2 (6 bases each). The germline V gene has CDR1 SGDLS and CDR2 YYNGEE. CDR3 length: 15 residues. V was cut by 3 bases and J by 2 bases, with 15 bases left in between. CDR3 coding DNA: TGTGCCAGCAGCGCAGCAGGGGAGGCAACCTACGAGCAGTACTTC. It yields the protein CASSAAGEATYEQYF.

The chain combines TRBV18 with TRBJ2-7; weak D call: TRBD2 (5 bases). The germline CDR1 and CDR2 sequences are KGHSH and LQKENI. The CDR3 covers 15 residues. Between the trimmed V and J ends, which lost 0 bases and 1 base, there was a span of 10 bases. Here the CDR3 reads CASSPPQRQSYEQYF. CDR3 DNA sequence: TGTGCCAGCTCACCACCCCAGCGGCAGTCCTACGAGCAGTACTTC.

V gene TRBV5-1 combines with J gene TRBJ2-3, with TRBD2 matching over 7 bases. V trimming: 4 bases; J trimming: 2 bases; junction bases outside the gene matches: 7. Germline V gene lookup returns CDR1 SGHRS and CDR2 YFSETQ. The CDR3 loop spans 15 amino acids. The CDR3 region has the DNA TGCGCCAGCAGCCCCAGGAGCGGGAACACAGATACGCAGTATTTT. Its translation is CASSPRSGNTDTQYF.

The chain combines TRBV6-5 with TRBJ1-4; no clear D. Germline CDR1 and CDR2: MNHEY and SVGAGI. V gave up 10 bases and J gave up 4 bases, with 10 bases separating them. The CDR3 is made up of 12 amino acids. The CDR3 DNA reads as TGTGCCACTGGCCCGCGTAATGAAAAACTGTTTTTT. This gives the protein CATGPRNEKLFF.

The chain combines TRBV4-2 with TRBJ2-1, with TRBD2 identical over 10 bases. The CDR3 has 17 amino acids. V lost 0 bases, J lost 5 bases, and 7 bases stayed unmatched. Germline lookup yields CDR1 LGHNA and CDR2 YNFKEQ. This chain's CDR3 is CASSQDLWSGRDNEQFF. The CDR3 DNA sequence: TGTGCCAGCAGCCAAGACTTGTGGAGCGGGAGGGACAATGAGCAGTTCTTC.

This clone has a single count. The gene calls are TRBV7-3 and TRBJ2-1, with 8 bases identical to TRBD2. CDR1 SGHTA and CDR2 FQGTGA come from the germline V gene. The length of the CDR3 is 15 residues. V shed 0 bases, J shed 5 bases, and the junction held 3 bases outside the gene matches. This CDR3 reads CASSLTREDHNEQFF. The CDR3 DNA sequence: TGTGCCAGCAGCTTAACGCGGGAGGATCACAATGAGCAGTTCTTC.

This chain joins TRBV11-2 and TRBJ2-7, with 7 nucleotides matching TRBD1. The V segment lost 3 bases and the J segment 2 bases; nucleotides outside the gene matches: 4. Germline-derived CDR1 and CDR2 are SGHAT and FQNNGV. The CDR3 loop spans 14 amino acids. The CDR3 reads CASSFGTATYEQYF. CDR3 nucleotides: TGTGCCAGCAGCTTCGGGACAGCTACCTACGAGCAGTACTTC.

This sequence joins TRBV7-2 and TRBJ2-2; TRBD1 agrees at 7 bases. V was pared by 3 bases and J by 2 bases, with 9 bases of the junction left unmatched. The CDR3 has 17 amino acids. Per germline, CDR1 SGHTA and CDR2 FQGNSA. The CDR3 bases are TGTGCCAGCAGCTTGACAGCCAGGGGGAGCAACACCGGGGAGCTGTTTTTT. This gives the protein CASSLTARGSNTGELFF.

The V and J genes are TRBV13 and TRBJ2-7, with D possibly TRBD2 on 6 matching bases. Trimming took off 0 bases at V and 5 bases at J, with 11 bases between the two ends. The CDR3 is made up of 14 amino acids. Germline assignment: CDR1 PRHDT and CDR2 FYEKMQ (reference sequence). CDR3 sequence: CASSLGRGNDEQYF. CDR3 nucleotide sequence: TGTGCCAGCAGCTTAGGCCGGGGGAACGACGAGCAGTACTTC.

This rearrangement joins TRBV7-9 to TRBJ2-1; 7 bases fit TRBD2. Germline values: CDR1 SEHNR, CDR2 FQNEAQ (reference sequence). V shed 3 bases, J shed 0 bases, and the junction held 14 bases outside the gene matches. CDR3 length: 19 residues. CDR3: CASSLTVRREFYSYNEQFF. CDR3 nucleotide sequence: TGTGCCAGCAGCTTGACCGTTAGGCGGGAGTTCTACTCCTACAATGAGCAGTTCTTC. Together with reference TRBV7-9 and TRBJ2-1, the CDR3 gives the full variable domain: DTGVSQNPRHKITKRGQNVTFRCDPISEHNRLYWYRQTLGQGPEFLTYFQNEAQLEKSRLLSDRFSAERPKGSFSTLEIQRTEQGDSAMYLCASSLTVRREFYSYNEQFFGPGTRLTVL.

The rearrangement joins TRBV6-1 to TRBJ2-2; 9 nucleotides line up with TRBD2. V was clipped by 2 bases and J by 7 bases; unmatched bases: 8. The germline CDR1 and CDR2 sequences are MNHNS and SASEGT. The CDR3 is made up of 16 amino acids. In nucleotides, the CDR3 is TGTGCCAGCAGTGAAAGGGTAGCGGGAGAGGACGGGGAGCTGTTTTTT. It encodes CASSERVAGEDGELFF.

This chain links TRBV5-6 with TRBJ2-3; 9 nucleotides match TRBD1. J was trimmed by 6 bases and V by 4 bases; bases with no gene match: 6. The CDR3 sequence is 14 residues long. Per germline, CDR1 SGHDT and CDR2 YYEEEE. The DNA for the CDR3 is TGTGCCAGCAGCCTCGGGACAGGGAAGGATACGCAGTATTTT. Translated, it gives CASSLGTGKDTQYF. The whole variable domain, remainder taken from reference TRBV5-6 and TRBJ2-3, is DAGVTQSPTHLIKTRGQQVTLRCSPKSGHDTVSWYQQALGQGPQFIFQYYEEEERQRGNFPDRFSGHQFPNYSSELNVNALLLGDSALYLCASSLGTGKDTQYFGPGTRLTVL.

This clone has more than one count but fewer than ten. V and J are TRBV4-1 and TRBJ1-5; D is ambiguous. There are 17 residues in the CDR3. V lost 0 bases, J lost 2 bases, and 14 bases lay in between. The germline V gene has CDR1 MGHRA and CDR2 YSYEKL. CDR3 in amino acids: CASSQDVVLRGNQPQHF. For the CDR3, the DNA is TGCGCCAGCAGCCAAGATGTGGTCCTGCGGGGCAATCAGCCCCAGCATTTT.

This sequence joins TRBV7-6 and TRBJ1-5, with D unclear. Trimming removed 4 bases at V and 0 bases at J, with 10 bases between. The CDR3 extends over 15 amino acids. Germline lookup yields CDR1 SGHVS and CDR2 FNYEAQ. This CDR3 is CASSSTTYSNQPQHF. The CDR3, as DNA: TGTGCCAGCAGCTCAACGACATATAGCAATCAGCCCCAGCATTTT.

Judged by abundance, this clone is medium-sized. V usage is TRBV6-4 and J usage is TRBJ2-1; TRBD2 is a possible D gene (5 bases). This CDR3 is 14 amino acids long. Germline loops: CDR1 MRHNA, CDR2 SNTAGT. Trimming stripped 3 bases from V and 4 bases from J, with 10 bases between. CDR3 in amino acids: CASSEEDGYNEQFF. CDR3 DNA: TGTGCCAGCAGTGAGGAGGATGGATACAATGAGCAGTTCTTC.

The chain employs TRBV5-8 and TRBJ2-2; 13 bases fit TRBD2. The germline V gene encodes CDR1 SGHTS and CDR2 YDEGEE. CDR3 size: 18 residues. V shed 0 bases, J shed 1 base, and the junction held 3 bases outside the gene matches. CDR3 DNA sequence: TGTGCCAGCAGCTTGGACCGGACTAGCGGGAGGAACACCGGGGAGCTGTTTTTT. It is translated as CASSLDRTSGRNTGELFF. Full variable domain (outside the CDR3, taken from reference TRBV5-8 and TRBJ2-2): EAGVTQSPTHLIKTRGQQATLRCSPISGHTSVYWYQQALGLGLQFLLWYDEGEERNRGNFPPRFSGRQFPNYSSELNVNALELEDSALYLCASSLDRTSGRNTGELFFGEGSRLTVL.

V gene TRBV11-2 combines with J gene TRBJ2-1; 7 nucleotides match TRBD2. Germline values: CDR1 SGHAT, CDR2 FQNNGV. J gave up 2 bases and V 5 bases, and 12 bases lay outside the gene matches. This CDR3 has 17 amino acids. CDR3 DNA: TGTGCCAGCAGCCAACGGACTAGGGGCCTGGCCTACAATGAGCAGTTCTTC. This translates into CASSQRTRGLAYNEQFF.

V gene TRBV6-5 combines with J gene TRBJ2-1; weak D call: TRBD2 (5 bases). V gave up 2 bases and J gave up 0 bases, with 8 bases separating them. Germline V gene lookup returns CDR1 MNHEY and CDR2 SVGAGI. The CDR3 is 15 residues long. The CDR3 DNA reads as TGTGCCAGCAGTTACGACGGGAACTCCTACAATGAGCAGTTCTTC. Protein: CASSYDGNSYNEQFF.

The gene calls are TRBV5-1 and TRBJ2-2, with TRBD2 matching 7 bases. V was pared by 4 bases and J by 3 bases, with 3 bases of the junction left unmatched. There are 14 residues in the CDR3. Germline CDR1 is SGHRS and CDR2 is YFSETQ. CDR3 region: CASSPSGDTGELFF. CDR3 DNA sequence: TGCGCCAGCAGCCCAAGCGGGGACACCGGGGAGCTGTTTTTT.